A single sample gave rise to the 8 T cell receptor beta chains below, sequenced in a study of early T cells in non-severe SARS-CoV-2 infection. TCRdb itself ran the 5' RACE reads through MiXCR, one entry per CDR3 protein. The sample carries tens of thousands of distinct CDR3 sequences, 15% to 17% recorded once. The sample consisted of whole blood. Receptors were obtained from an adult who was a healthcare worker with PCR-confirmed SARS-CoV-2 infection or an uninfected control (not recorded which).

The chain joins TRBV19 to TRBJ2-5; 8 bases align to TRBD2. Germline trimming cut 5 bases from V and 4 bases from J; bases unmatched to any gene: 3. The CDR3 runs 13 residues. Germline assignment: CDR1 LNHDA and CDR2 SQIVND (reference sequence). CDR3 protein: CASSWTSPETQYF. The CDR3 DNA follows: TGTGCCAGTAGTTGGACTAGCCCAGAGACCCAGTACTTC. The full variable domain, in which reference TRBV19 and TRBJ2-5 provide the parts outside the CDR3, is DGGITQSPKYLFRKEGQNVTLSCEQNLNHDAMYWYRQDPGQGLRLIYYSQIVNDFQKGDIAEGYSVSREKKESFPLTVTSAQKNPTAFYLCASSWTSPETQYFGPGTRLLVL.

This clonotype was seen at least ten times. The DNA for the CDR3 is TGTGCCAGCAGATACGGGACAGTAATGAACACTGAAGCTTTCTTT. This sequence encodes CASRYGTVMNTEAFF. The chain recombines TRBV7-8 with TRBJ1-1, with 7 bases matching TRBD1. Unmatched junction bases numbered 7, after V lost 6 bases and J lost 0 bases. CDR1 is SGHVS, CDR2 FQNEAQ, per germline. The CDR3 spans 15 residues.

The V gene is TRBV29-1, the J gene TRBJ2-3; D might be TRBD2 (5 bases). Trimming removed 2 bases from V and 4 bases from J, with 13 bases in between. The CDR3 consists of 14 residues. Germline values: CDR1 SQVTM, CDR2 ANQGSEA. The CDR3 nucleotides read TGCAGCGTTGAAATGCCCGGGCGGGCAGATACGCAGTATTTT. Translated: CSVEMPGRADTQYF.

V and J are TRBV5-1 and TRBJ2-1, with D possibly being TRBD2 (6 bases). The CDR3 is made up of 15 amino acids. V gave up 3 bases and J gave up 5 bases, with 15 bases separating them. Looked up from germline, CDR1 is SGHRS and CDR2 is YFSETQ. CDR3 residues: CASSWGWWRDNEQFF. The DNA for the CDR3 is TGCGCCAGCAGCTGGGGGTGGTGGAGGGACAATGAGCAGTTCTTC.

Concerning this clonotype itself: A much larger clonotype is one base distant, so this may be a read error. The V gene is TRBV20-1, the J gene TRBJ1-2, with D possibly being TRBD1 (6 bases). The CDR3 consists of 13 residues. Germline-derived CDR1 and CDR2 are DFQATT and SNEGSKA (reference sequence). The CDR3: CNPRGATNYGYTF. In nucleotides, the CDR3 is TGCAATCCTAGGGGGGCCACCAACTATGGCTACACCTTC.

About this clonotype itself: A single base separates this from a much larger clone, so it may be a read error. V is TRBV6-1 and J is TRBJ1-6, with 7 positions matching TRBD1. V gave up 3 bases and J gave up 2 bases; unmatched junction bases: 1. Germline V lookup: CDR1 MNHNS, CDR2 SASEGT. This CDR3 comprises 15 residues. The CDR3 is CASSDGTAYNSPLHF. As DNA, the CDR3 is TGTGCCAGCAGTGATGGGACAGCCTATAATTCACCCCTCCACTTT.

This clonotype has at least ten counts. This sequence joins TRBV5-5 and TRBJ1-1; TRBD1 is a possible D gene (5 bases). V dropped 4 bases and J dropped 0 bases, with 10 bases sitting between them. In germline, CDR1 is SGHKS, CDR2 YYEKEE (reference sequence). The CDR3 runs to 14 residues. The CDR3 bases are TGTGCCAGCAGCGGGACTGATATGAACACTGAAGCTTTCTTT. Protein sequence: CASSGTDMNTEAFF.

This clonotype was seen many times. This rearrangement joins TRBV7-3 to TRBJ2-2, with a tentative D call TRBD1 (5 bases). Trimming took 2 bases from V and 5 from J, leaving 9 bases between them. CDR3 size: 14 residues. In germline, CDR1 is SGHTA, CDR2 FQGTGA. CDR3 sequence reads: CASSLYTGTGELFF. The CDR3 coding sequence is TGTGCCAGCAGCTTATATACAGGAACCGGGGAGCTGTTTTTT.